Here is one T cell receptor beta chain with its context. The trim removed 5 bases at V and 7 bases at J, leaving 18 bases unmatched. Germline V lookup: CDR1 MNHNY, CDR2 SVGAGI (reference sequence). The CDR3 runs to 18 residues. This entry is derived from a study of blood T cell repertoires in COVID-19. This table comes from immunoSEQ multiplex PCR, and its TCRdb copy is limited to in-frame clones, with some not included. The sample lists more than 400,000 clones, over 75% occurring once. The chain combines TRBV6-6 with TRBJ1-4, with 8 nucleotides matching TRBD1. The sequenced sample consisted of peripheral blood. This sequence originates from a human donor in a cohort sampled during active COVID-19. CDR3: CASSLTGAARRLSEKLFF. Here the CDR3 DNA reads TGTGCCAGCAGTCTGACAGGGGCTGCGCGAAGGTTGAGTGAAAAACTGTTTTTT.